This T cell receptor beta chain was obtained from a study of cytomegalovirus exposure and HLA in healthy donors. Germline V CDR1 and CDR2: SGHNT, YENEEA. Trimming removed 2 bases from V and 2 bases from J, with 7 bases in between. This CDR3 spans 13 amino acids. The primer mix had 60 Vbeta and 13 Jbeta primers. Method: immunoSEQ multiplex PCR; TCRdb's copy keeps in-frame clones and lacks some. The sample's table shows about 140,000 clones. Sequencing was performed on PBMCs. The clonotype was recovered from a young woman in good health and CMV-seronegative. This chain joins TRBV11-3 and TRBJ2-7, with D maybe TRBD1 (6 bases). CDR3 loop: CASSLRGTYEQYF. Here the CDR3 DNA reads TGTGCCAGCAGCTTAAGGGGGACCTACGAGCAGTACTTC.